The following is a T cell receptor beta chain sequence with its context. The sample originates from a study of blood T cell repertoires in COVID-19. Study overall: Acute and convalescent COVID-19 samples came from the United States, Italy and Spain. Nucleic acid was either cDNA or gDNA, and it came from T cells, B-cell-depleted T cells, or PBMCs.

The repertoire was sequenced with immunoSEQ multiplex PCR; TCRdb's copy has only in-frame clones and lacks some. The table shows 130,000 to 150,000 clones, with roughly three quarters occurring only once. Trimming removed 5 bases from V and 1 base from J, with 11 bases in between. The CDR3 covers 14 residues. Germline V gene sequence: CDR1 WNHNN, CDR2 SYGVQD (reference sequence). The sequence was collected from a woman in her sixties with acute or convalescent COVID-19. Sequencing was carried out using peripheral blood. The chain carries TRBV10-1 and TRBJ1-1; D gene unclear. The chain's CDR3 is CASSFGSKNTEAFF. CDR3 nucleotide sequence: TGCGCCAGCAGTTTCGGGTCGAAGAACACTGAAGCTTTCTTT.